This T cell receptor (beta chain) was sequenced during a study of Ad26.COV2.S vaccination and SARS-CoV-2 variants. Study-level information: Participant was drawn from the COV1001 Ad26.COV2.S trial arm. Participants got Ad26.COV2.S intramuscularly, once or twice 56 days apart.

This clone showed up just once. The antigen is not known. The CDR3 loop spans 14 amino acids. CDR1 and CDR2 from the germline V gene are LNHDA and SQIVND (reference sequence). Deletions cut 9 bases from V and 3 bases from J, with 16 bases between. Overall study findings and caveats: Ad26.COV2.S recipients had broader spike-specific TCRs (P = 0.0014).

Data came from immunoSEQ multiplex PCR; TCRdb stores just in-frame clones and leaves some out. Found here are around 380,000 clones, about 88% of them singletons; the top ten hold 3.5%. Treatment defined: around 19 received Ad26.COV2.S at low or high dose, single or two shots; about 5 received placebo; per-sample allocation not given. The samples date from day 63 after the first vaccine or placebo injection. The vaccine delivered Wuhan-strain SARS-CoV-2 spike through an Ad26 vector. The sequence was obtained from a person between 18 and 65 years old who received the Ad26.COV2.S COVID-19 vaccine or a placebo. The sample here was peripheral blood, taken in a trial of Ad26.COV2.S vaccine versus placebo. The V call is TRBV19, the J call TRBJ2-3; a weak D match, TRBD2 (6 bases). CDR3 nucleotides: TGTGCCAGCAGCCGGAGGGAAGGGACAGATACGCAGTATTTT. Translation gives CASSRREGTDTQYF.